This TCR beta chain was observed in a study of post-analysis software for immune sequencing data. Looking at the study overall: Both relapsing-remitting and secondary progressive multiple sclerosis featured among the disease courses, as did progressive-relapsing multiple sclerosis.

V lost 8 bases to trimming and J lost 5 bases; unmatched junction nucleotides: 5. The CDR3 spans 12 residues. Germline V gene lookup returns CDR1 ENHRY and CDR2 SYGVKD. General study results and limits: People with multiple sclerosis had a significantly lower normalized Chao1 diversity than controls did. Patients showed TRBV5-6, TRBV5-1 and TRBV20-1 among 4 or 5 TRBV segments more frequent than in controls.

Every TCR beta cDNA library bore unique molecular identifiers. It was from about 0.94 to 9.7 million T cells that 450,000 to 550,000 cDNA molecules came. TCRdb re-derived calls from the PCR reads in MiXCR, one entry per CDR3 protein. The sample lists hundreds of thousands of distinct CDR3 sequences, about 32% seen once, with approximately 0.6% in the top ten. A few counts support this clonotype. What it binds is unknown. Specimen: blood. The genes are TRBV10-3 and TRBJ2-7, with TRBD2 matching over 8 bases. The TCR was taken from a girl between 5 and 17 years old with multiple sclerosis. The CDR3 sequence is CAIPSGGDEQYF. The CDR3 DNA sequence: TGTGCCATCCCCTCGGGAGGGGACGAGCAGTACTTC.